Below, one T cell receptor (beta chain) is given with its context. Its antigen is still unknown. The sample originates from a study of shared clonotypes between healthy human individuals. Overall study context: A couple of female and three male donors aged 18 to 49 were enrolled.

Germline-derived CDR1 and CDR2 are KGHSH and LQKENI. The CDR3 sequence is 17 residues long. Trimming removed 5 bases from V and 5 bases from J, with 22 bases in between. Whole-study results and caveats: Although depth was large, rarefaction showed that sequencing of the sorted subsets was incomplete. Represented diversity, genetic and exposure-history alike, was limited by few donors.

Libraries were prepared by immunoSEQ multiplex PCR; TCRdb keeps only in-frame clonotypes and omits some of them. The sample holds about a million clones, 75% seen once. The gene calls are TRBV18 and TRBJ2-1, with D perhaps TRBD1 (8 bases). The TCR was taken from a man aged 18 to 29 in good health. The sample taken for sequencing was memory CD4+ T cells sorted from blood. Subset here: CD45RA-negative fraction. CDR3 region: CASSSPTGGGHDNEQFF. The CDR3 coding sequence is TGTGCCAGCTCATCCCCTACAGGGGGAGGGCATGACAATGAGCAGTTCTTC.